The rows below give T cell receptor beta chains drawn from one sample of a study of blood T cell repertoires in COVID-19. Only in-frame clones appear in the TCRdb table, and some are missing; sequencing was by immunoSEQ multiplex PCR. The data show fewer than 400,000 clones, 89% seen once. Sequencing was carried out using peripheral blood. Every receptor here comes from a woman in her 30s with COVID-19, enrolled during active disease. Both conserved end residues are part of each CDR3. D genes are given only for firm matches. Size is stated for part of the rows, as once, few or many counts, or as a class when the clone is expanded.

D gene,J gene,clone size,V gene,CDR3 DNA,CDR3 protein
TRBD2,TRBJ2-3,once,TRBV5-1,TGCGCCAGCAGCTCCGGGCGAGAGTCCCGGCGGGGGAATACAGATACGCAGTATTTT,CASSSGRESRRGNTDTQYF
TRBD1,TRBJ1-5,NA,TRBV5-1,TGCGCCAGCAGCCCGGGACAGCGGAATCAGCCCCAGCATTTT,CASSPGQRNQPQHF
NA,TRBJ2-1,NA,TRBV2,TGTGCCAGCAGTGAGTACAGGGACAATGAGCAGTTCTTC,CASSEYRDNEQFF
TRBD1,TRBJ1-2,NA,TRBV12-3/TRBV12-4,TGTGCCAGCAGTAAAACAGGGGGCATTGGCTACACCTTC,CASSKTGGIGYTF
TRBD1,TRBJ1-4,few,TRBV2,TGTGCCAGCAGGGGGACAGGGGGTGAAAAACTGTTTTTT,CASRGTGGEKLFF
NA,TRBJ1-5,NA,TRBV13,TGTGCCAGCAGCTTTCAAAATCAGCCCCAGCATTTT,CASSFQNQPQHF
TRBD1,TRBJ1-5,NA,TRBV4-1,TGCGCCAGCAGCCAGGGAACAGGGGTTAGCAATCAGCCCCAGCATTTT,CASSQGTGVSNQPQHF
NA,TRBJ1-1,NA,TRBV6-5,TGTGCCAGCTTTATTCCAGGGTTGAACACTGAAGCTTTCTTT,CASFIPGLNTEAFF
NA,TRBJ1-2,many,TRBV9,TGTGCCAGCAGCGTAGACGTGAGAGGAAACTGCACCTTC,CASSVDVRGNCTF
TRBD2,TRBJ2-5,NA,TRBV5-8,TGTGCCAGCACCCCGGGGTGGGGGGGCCAAGAGACCCAGTACTTC,CASTPGWGGQETQYF
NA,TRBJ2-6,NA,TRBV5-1,TGCGCCAGCAGCTTTCAGTACTCTGGGGCCAACGTCCTGACTTTC,CASSFQYSGANVLTF
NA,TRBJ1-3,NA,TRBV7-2,TGTGCCAGCAGCTCGGGGGGTCTAGGAAACACCATATATTTT,CASSSGGLGNTIYF
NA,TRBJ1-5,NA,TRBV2,TGTGCCAGCACCGGGACTGAGAATCAGCCCCAGCATTTT,CASTGTENQPQHF
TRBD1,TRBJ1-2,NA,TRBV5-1,TGCGCCAGCAGCTCCCAACCTCGGGACAGGGGGCGCCGGGGCTACACCTTC,CASSSQPRDRGRRGYTF
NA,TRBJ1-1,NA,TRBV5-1,TGCGCCAGCAGCTTGGGGACATCCAACACTGAAGCTTTCTTT,CASSLGTSNTEAFF
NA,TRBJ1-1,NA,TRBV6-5,TGTGCTCAGGAGAACACTGAAGCTTTCTTT,CAQENTEAFF
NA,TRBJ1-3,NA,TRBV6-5,TGTGCCAGCTCGGCACTGGACAGTGCGGGAAACACCATATATTTT,CASSALDSAGNTIYF
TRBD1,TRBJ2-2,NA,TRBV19,TGTGCCAGTAGTATAGTCGAGACAGGGGGCTTATCTCTGTTTTTT,CASSIVETGGLSLFF
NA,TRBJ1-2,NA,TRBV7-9,TGTGCCAGCAGCTCAGGGGCAGGAAACTATGGCTACACCTTC,CASSSGAGNYGYTF
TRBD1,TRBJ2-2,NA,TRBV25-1,TGTGCCAGCAGTGGGGGACAGATCACCGGGGAGCTGTTTTTT,CASSGGQITGELFF
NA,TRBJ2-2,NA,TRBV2,TGTGCCAGCAGTCCGATTGACAGGTTACGTGGGGAGCTGTTTTTT,CASSPIDRLRGELFF
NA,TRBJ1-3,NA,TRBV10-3,TGTGCCATCACCGACCGGGCTGGAAACACCATATATTTT,CAITDRAGNTIYF
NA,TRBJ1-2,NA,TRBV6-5,TGTGCCAGCAGTTACTCGGACAGTCAACTCTATGGCTACACCTTC,CASSYSDSQLYGYTF
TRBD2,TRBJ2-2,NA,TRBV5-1,TGCGCCAGCAGCGACCGGGACTACCACAACACCGGGGAGCTGTTTTTT,CASSDRDYHNTGELFF
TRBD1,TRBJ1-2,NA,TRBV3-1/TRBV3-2,TGTGCCAGCAGCCAAGAGACAGGGGGTGGTGGCTATGGCTACACCTTC,CASSQETGGGGYGYTF
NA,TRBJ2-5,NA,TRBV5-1,TGCGCCAGCAGTTTCGACGGGATGGGAGAGACCCAGTACTTC,CASSFDGMGETQYF
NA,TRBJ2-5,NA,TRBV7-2,TGTGCCAGCAGCGAGGAGGGTTTCCAAGAGACCCAGTACTTC,CASSEEGFQETQYF
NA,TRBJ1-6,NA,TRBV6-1,TGTGCCAGCAGTGAAGGGGCCTCACCCCTCCACTTT,CASSEGASPLHF
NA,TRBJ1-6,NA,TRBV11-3,TGTGCCAGCAGCTTAGATCCCAGGGGTAATTCACCCCTCCACTTT,CASSLDPRGNSPLHF
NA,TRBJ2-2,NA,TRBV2,TGTGCCAGCACCCGGGACTTTCTACCCACGAACACCGGGGAGCTGTTTTTT,CASTRDFLPTNTGELFF
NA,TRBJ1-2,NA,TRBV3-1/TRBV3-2,TGTGCCAGCAGCCAAGATCCGGGTAGCGGCTACACCTTC,CASSQDPGSGYTF
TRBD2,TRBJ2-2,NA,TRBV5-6,TGTGCCAGCAGCTTGGCAGGGACTAGCGGAGACGACGGGGAGCTGTTTTTT,CASSLAGTSGDDGELFF
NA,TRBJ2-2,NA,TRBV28,TGTGCCAGCCTCGCCACCCGGAGCACCGGGGAGCTGTTTTTT,CASLATRSTGELFF
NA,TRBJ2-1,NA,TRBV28,TGTGCCAGTAACCAGGGTAATGAGCAGTTCTTC,CASNQGNEQFF
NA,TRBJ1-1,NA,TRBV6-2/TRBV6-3,TGTGCCAGCAGTTACTCGAGACTGACCACTGAAGCTTTCTTT,CASSYSRLTTEAFF
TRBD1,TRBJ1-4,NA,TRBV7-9,TGTGCCAGCAGCTTTCCAGGGGGCGGGGGCAATGAAAAACTGTTTTTT,CASSFPGGGGNEKLFF
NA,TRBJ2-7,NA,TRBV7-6,TGTGCCAGCAGCTTAGGGACAGACCCTGGCGAGCAGTACTTC,CASSLGTDPGEQYF
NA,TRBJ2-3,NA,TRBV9,TGTGCCAGCAGCGTACTAACTAGCACAGATACGCAGTATTTT,CASSVLTSTDTQYF
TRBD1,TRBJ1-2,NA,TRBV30,TGTGCCTGGAGCCCGGGACAGGGGGTGTATGGCTACACCTTC,CAWSPGQGVYGYTF
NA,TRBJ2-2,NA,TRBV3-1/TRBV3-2,TGTGCCAGCAGCCAGCGGTACACCGGGGAGCTGTTTTTT,CASSQRYTGELFF
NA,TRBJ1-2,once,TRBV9,TGTGCCAGCAGCGCGCCGGGACAAATTAACTATGGCTACACCTTC,CASSAPGQINYGYTF
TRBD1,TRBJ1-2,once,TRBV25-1,TGTGCCAGCAGTGAGTCCGGGACAGAAATCTATGGCTACACCTTC,CASSESGTEIYGYTF
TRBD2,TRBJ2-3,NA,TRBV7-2,TGTGCCAGCGATGAAGCGGGGGAGAGCACAGATACGCAGTATTTT,CASDEAGESTDTQYF
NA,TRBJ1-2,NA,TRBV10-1,TGCGCCAGCAGTGAGCGGGCCGGGAATGGCTACACCTTC,CASSERAGNGYTF
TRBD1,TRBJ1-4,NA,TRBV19,TGTGCCACGTTGTCCGGGACAGCAGCAACTAATGAAAAACTGTTTTTT,CATLSGTAATNEKLFF
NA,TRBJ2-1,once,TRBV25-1,TGTGCCAGCAGTGAGACGGGCAGGGGTGATGAGCAGTTCTTC,CASSETGRGDEQFF
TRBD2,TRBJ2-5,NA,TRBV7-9,TGTGCCAGCAGCTCGGGAGGGGAGGCAGAGACCCAGTACTTC,CASSSGGEAETQYF
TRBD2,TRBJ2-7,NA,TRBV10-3,TGTGCCATCAGTGGGGGGACTAGGCGGACCTACGAGCAGTACTTC,CAISGGTRRTYEQYF
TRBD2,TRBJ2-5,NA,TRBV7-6,TGTGCCAGCAGCTTATTTACTAGCGGGGGCCTAGAGACCCAGTACTTC,CASSLFTSGGLETQYF
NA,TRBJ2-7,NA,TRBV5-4,TGTGCCAGCAGCTTGGAGGAGGGTTTCTCCTACGAGCAGTACTTC,CASSLEEGFSYEQYF
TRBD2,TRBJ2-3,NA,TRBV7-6,TGTGCCAGCAGCGAACCTCCCGGGGGGACGTGGCCGGAGGTAGATACGCAGTATTTT,CASSEPPGGTWPEVDTQYF
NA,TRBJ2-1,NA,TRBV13,TGTGCCAGCAGCCCCACCCCCCTAGGGGGGGAAAATGAGCAGTTCTTC,CASSPTPLGGENEQFF
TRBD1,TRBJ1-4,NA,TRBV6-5,TGTGCCAGCAGTCGCCGGACAGGGGGTAATGAAAAACTGTTTTTT,CASSRRTGGNEKLFF
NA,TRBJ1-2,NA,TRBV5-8,TGTGCCAGCAGCCTGTTTAGAGGCCAGGGCTATGGCTACACCTTC,CASSLFRGQGYGYTF